This is a list of T cell receptor beta chains from one sample in a study of blood T cell repertoires in COVID-19. Clones were sequenced by immunoSEQ multiplex PCR, and TCRdb holds only the in-frame ones, with some missing. The sample holds 100,000 to 150,000 clones, roughly three quarters seen once. Material: peripheral blood. The receptors stem from a man aged 40-50 years with active or convalescent COVID-19. The CDR3 runs from the conserved cysteine through the conserved F or W. A D gene is named only where the DNA matches it firmly. The size of a clone is reported for some rows only, either as once, few or many, or as a class for expanded clones.

size: once
V: TRBV6-5
D: .
J: TRBJ1-2
DNA: TGTGCCAGCAGTTACGCAACAGGGAATAACTATGGCTACACCTTC
CDR3: CASSYATGNNYGYTF

size: .
V: TRBV6-6
D: TRBD2
J: TRBJ2-2
DNA: TGTGCCAGCAGTTTGGGCGGGAGGTTTGTTGCCGGGGAGCTGTTTTTT
CDR3: CASSLGGRFVAGELFF

size: .
V: TRBV2
D: .
J: TRBJ2-7
DNA: TGTGCCAGCAGTGGACTTTCCTACGAGCAGTACTTC
CDR3: CASSGLSYEQYF

size: few
V: TRBV11-2
D: TRBD1
J: TRBJ2-2
DNA: TGTGCCAGCAGACATACACCGGGGACGGGACAGGGCTACACCGGGGAGCTGTTTTTT
CDR3: CASRHTPGTGQGYTGELFF

size: few
V: TRBV27
D: .
J: TRBJ1-4
DNA: TGTGCCAGCGTATGGGTGTGCGGGATTCATGAAAAACTGTTTTTT
CDR3: CASVWVCGIHEKLFF

size: .
V: TRBV5-1
D: .
J: TRBJ2-7
DNA: TGCGCCAGCAGCCCAATGGGCGCGGGGAACTACGAGCAGTACTTC
CDR3: CASSPMGAGNYEQYF

size: few
V: TRBV30
D: .
J: TRBJ1-2
DNA: TGTGCCTGGAGTCCCCAGTCCTTTGGCTACACCTTC
CDR3: CAWSPQSFGYTF

size: .
V: TRBV15
D: TRBD1
J: TRBJ1-4
DNA: TGTGCCACCAGCAGATCCGGACAGGTTAATGAAAAACTGTTTTTT
CDR3: CATSRSGQVNEKLFF

size: .
V: TRBV7-9
D: TRBD1
J: TRBJ1-6
DNA: TGTGCCAGCAGCTTATCGGCAGGGGGTAGCAGTTCACCCCTCCACTTT
CDR3: CASSLSAGGSSSPLHF

size: .
V: TRBV5-1
D: .
J: TRBJ2-6
DNA: TGCGCCAGCAGCTCGGTTTCAGGGACTGGGGCCAACGTCCTGACTTTC
CDR3: CASSSVSGTGANVLTF

size: .
V: TRBV10-3
D: TRBD1
J: TRBJ2-5
DNA: TGTGCCATTAAACAGGGGGCGCAAGTCCAAGAGACCCAGTACTTC
CDR3: CAIKQGAQVQETQYF

size: .
V: TRBV28
D: .
J: TRBJ1-5
DNA: TGTGCCAGCAAGGGGTGGCAAGTATATCAGCCCCAGCATTTT
CDR3: CASKGWQVYQPQHF

size: .
V: TRBV5-4
D: .
J: TRBJ1-5
DNA: TGTGCCAGCAGCCTAATCAGGGAATTCCACCTGCATTTT
CDR3: CASSLIREFHLHF

size: .
V: TRBV6-5
D: .
J: TRBJ2-7
DNA: TGTGCCAGCAGAACGGTGGCGGACTACGAGCAGTACTTC
CDR3: CASRTVADYEQYF

size: .
V: TRBV19
D: TRBD2
J: TRBJ2-4
DNA: TGTGCCAGTAGTCCCCGGACTAGCGGGAAGGGTGACATTCAGTACTTC
CDR3: CASSPRTSGKGDIQYF